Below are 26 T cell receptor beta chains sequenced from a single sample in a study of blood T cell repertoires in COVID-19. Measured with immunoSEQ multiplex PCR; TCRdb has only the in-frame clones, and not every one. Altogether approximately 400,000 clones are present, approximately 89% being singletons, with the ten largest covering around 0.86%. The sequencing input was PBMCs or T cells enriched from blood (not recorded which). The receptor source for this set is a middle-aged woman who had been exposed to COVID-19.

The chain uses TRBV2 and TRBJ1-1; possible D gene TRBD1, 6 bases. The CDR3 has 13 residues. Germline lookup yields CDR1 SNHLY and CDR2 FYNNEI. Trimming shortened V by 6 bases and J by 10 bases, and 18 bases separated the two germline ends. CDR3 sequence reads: CASSFLTGHVAFF. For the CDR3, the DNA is TGTGCCAGCAGCTTCCTAACAGGGCACGTAGCTTTCTTT.

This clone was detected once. CDR3 loop: CASSHRVKYNEQFF. CDR3 nucleotide sequence: TGTGCCAGCAGCCACAGGGTGAAGTACAATGAGCAGTTCTTC. V is TRBV7-9 and J is TRBJ2-1; TRBD1 might be the D (6 bases). The CDR3 spans 14 residues. V was trimmed by 5 bases and J by 4 bases, leaving 12 bases between them. Germline CDR1 and CDR2: SEHNR and FQNEAQ (reference sequence).

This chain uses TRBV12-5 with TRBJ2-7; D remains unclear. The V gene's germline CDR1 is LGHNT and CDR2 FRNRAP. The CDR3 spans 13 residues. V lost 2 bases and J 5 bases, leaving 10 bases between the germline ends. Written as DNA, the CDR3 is TGTGCTAGTGGTTTGATCGTGCAGAACGAGCAGTACTTC. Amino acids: CASGLIVQNEQYF.

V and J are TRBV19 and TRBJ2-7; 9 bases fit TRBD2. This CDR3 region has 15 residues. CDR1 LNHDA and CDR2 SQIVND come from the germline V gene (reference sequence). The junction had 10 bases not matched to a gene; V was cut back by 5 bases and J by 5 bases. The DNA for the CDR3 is TGTGCCAGTAGTCCCAGGGCTAGCGGGAAAGACGAGCAGTACTTC. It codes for CASSPRASGKDEQYF. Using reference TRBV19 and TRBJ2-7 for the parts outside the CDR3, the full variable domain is DGGITQSPKYLFRKEGQNVTLSCEQNLNHDAMYWYRQDPGQGLRLIYYSQIVNDFQKGDIAEGYSVSREKKESFPLTVTSAQKNPTAFYLCASSPRASGKDEQYFGPGTRLTVT.

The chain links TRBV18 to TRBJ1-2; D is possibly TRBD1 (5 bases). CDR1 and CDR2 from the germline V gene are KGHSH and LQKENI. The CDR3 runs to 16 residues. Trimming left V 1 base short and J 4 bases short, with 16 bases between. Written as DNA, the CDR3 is TGTGCCAGCTCACCACGGCCGGGAGGGACCATCTATGGCTACACCTTC. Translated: CASSPRPGGTIYGYTF.

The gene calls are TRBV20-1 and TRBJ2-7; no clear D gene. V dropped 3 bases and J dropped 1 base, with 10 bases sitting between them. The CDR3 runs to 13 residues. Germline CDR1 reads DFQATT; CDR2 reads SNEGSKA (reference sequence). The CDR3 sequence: CSASQAASYEQYF. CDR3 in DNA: TGCAGTGCTAGTCAGGCAGCATCCTACGAGCAGTACTTC.

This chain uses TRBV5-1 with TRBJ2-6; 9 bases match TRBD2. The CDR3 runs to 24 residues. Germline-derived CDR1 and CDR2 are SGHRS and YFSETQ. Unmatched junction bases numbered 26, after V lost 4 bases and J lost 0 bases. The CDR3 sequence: CASSQRRGGVWREGLSSGANVLTF. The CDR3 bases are TGCGCCAGCAGCCAGAGGAGGGGTGGAGTGTGGCGGGAGGGCCTTTCCTCTGGGGCCAACGTCCTGACTTTC. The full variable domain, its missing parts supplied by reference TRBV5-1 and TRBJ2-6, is KAGVTQTPRYLIKTRGQQVTLSCSPISGHRSVSWYQQTPGQGLQFLFEYFSETQRNKGNFPGRFSGRQFSNSRSEMNVSTLELGDSALYLCASSQRRGGVWREGLSSGANVLTFGAGSRLTVL.

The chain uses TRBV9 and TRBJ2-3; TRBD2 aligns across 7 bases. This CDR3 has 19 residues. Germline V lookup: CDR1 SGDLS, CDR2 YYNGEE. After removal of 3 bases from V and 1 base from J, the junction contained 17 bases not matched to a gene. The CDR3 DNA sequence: TGTGCCAGCAGCGCCCGTGGGTCCCAACTAGCGACGGGCACAGATACGCAGTATTTT. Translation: CASSARGSQLATGTDTQYF.

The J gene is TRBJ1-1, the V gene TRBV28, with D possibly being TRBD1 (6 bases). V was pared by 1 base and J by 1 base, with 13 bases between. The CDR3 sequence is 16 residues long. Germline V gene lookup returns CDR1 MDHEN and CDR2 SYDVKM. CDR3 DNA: TGTGCCAGCAGTTTATCCCTAGGGGGGGAGAACACTGAAGCTTTCTTT. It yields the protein CASSLSLGGENTEAFF.

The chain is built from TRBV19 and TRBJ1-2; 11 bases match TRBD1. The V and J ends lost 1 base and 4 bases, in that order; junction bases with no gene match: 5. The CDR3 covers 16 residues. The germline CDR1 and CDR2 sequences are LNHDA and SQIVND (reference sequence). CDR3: CASSIVRTGGSYGYTF. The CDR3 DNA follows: TGTGCCAGTAGTATAGTTCGGACAGGGGGCAGCTATGGCTACACCTTC.

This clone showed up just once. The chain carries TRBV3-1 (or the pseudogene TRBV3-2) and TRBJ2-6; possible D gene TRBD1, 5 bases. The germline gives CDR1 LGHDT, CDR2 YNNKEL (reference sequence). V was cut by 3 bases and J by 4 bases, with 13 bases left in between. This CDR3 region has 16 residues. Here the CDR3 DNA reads TGTGCCAGCAGCCATGGCAGGGCGACCGGGGCCAACGTCCTGACTTTC. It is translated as CASSHGRATGANVLTF.

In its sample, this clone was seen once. CDR3 sequence reads: CASSLLGQDTYNEQFF. The CDR3 DNA follows: TGTGCCAGCAGCTTACTAGGACAGGACACCTACAATGAGCAGTTCTTC. The J gene is TRBJ2-1, the V gene TRBV7-6; 7 bases are shared with TRBD1. V gave up 2 bases and J gave up 2 bases; unmatched junction bases: 6. This CDR3 is built from 16 residues. CDR1 is SGHVS, CDR2 FNYEAQ, per germline.

The CDR3 region has the DNA TGTGCCAGCAGTTTGGCGGTTTCTAATTCACCCCTCCACTTT. Protein product: CASSLAVSNSPLHF. The rearrangement joins TRBV27 to TRBJ1-6; D unclear. Trimming left V 3 bases short and J 6 bases short, with 9 bases between. The CDR3 sequence is 14 residues long. Germline-derived CDR1 and CDR2 are MNHEY and SMNVEV (reference sequence).

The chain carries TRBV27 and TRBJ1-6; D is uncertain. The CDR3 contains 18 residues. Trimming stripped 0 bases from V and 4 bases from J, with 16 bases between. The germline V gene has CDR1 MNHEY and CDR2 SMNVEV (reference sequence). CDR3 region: CASSLSPLTLRYNSPLHF. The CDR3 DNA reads TGTGCCAGCAGTTTATCCCCCCTCACACTGAGGTATAATTCACCCCTCCACTTT.

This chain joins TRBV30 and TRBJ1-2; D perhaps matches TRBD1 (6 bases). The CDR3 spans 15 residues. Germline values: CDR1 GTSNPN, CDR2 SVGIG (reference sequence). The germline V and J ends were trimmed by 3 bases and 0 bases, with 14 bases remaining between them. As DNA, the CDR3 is TGTGCCTGGAGATGGGGGGGCGTCTCTAACTATGGCTACACCTTC. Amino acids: CAWRWGGVSNYGYTF.

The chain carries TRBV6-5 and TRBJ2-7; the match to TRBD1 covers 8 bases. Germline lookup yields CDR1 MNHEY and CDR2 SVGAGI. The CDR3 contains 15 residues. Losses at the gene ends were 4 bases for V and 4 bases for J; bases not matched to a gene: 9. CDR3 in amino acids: CASSSSTGALYEQYF. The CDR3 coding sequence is TGTGCCAGCAGTTCCTCGACAGGGGCCCTTTACGAGCAGTACTTC.

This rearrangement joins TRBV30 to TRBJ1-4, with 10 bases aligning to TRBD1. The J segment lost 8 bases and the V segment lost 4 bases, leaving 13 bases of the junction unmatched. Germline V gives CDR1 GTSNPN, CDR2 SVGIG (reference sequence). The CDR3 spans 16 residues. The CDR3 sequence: CAWTPGQGLEWEKLFF. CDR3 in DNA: TGTGCCTGGACGCCGGGACAGGGGTTAGAGTGGGAAAAACTGTTTTTT.

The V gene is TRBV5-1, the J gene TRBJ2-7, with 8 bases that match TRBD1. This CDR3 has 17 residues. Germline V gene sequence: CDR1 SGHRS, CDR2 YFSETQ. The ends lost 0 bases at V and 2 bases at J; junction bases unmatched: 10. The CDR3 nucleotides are TGCGCCAGCAGCTTGGGATTCCCGGGACAGGTTACCTACGAGCAGTACTTC. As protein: CASSLGFPGQVTYEQYF.

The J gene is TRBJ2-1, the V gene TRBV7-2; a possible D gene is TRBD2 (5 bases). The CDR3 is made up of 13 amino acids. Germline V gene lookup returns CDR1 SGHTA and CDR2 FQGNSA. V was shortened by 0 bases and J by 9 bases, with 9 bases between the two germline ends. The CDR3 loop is CASSLAGSGEQFF. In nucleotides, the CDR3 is TGTGCCAGCAGCTTAGCAGGGAGCGGTGAGCAGTTCTTC. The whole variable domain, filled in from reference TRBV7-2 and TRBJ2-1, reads GAGVSQSPSNKVTEKGKDVELRCDPISGHTALYWYRQSLGQGLEFLIYFQGNSAPDKSGLPSDRFSAERTGGSVSTLTIQRTQQEDSAVYLCASSLAGSGEQFFGPGTRLTVL.

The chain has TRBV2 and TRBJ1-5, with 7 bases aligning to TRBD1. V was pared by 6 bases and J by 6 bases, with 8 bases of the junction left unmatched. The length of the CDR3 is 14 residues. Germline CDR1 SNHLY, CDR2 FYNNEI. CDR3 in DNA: TGTGCCAGCAGAGAGACAGGGAATGGTCAGCCCCAGCATTTT. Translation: CASRETGNGQPQHF.

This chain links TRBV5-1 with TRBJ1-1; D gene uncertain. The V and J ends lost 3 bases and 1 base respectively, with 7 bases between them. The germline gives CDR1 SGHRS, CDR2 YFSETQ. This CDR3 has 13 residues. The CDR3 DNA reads TGCGCCAGCAGCTACAATACGAACACTGAAGCTTTCTTT. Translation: CASSYNTNTEAFF.

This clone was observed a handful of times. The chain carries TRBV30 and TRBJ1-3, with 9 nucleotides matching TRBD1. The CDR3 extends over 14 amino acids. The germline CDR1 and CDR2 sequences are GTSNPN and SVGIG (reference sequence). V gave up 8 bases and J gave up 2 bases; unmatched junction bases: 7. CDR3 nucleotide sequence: TGTGCCGCACGGGACAGGGTGACTGGAAACACCATATATTTT. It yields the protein CAARDRVTGNTIYF.

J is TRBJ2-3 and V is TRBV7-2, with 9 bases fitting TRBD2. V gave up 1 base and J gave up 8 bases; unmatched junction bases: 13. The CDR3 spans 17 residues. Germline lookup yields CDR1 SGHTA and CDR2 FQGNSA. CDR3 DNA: TGTGCCAGCAGCTTAGGCGGAGCGGGAGGAACTATGGGTACGCAGTATTTT. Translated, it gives CASSLGGAGGTMGTQYF.

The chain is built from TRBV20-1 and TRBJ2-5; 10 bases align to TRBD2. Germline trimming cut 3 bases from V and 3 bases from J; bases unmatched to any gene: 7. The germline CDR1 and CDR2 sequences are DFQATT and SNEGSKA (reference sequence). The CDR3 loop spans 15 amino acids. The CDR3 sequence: CSASALAGREETQYF. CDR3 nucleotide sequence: TGCAGTGCTAGTGCACTAGCGGGAAGGGAAGAGACCCAGTACTTC.

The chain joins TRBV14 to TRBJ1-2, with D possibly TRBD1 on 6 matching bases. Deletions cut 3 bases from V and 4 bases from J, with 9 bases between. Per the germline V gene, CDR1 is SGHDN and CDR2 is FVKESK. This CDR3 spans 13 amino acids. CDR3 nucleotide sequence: TGTGCCAGCAGCCAGACAGGACCCTATGGCTACACCTTC. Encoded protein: CASSQTGPYGYTF.

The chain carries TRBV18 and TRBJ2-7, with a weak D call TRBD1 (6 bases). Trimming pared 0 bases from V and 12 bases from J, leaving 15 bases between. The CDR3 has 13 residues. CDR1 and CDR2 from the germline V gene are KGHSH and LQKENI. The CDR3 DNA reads TGTGCCAGCTCACCACCAATTAGGCAGGGGAGGTACTTC. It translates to CASSPPIRQGRYF.